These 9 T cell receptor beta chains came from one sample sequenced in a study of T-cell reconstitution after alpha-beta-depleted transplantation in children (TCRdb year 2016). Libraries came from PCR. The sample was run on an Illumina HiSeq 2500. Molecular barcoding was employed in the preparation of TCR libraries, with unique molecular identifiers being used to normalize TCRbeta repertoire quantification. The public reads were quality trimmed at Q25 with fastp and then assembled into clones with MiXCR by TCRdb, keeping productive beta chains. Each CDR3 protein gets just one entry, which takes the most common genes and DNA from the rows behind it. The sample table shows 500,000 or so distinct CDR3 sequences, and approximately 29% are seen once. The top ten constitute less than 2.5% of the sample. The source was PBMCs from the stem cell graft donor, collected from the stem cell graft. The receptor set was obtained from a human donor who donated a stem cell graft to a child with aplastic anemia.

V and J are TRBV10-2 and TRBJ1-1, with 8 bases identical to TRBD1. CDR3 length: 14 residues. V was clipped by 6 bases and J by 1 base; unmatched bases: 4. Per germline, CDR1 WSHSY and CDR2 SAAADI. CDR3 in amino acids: CASRPGTGNTEAFF. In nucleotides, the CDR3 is TGCGCCAGCAGGCCCGGGACAGGGAACACTGAAGCTTTCTTT.

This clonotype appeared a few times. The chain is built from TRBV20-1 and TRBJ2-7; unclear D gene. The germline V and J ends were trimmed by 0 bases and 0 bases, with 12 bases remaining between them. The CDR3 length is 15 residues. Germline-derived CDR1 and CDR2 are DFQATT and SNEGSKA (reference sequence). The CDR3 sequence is CSARDRTLSSYEQYF. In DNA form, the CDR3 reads TGCAGTGCTAGAGACAGGACCCTAAGCTCCTACGAGCAGTACTTC.

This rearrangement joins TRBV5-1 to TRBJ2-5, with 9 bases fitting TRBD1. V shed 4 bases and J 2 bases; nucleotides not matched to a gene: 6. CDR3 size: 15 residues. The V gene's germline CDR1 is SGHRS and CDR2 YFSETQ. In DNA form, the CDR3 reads TGCGCCAGCAGCGTGGGACAGGGCATGCAAGAGACCCAGTACTTC. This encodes CASSVGQGMQETQYF. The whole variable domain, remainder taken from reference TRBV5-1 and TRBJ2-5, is KAGVTQTPRYLIKTRGQQVTLSCSPISGHRSVSWYQQTPGQGLQFLFEYFSETQRNKGNFPGRFSGRQFSNSRSEMNVSTLELGDSALYLCASSVGQGMQETQYFGPGTRLLVL.

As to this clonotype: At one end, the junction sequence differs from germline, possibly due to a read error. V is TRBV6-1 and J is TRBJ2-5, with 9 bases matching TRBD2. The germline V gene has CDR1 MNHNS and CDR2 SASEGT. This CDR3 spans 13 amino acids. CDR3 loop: CATSSGSEETQYF. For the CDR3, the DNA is TGTGCCACCAGTAGCGGGAGTGAAGAGACCCAGTACTTC.

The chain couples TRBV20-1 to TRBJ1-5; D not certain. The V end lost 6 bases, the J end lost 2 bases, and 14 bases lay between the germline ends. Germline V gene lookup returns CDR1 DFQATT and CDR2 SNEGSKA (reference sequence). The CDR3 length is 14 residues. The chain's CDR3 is CSAQRQAGNQPQHF. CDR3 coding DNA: TGCAGTGCACAAAGACAAGCAGGCAATCAGCCCCAGCATTTT.

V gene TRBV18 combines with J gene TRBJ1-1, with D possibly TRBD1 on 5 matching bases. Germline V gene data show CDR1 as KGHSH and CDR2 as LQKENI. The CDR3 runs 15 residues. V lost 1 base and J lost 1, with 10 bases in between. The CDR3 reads CASSPLRGSNTEAFF. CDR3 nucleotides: TGTGCCAGCTCACCACTTAGGGGTTCGAACACTGAAGCTTTCTTT.

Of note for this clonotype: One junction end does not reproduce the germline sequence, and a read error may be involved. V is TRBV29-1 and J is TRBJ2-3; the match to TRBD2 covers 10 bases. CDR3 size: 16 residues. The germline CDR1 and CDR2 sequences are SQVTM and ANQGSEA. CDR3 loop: CSVAGLARKSTDTQYF. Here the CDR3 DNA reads TGCAGCGTTGCGGGACTAGCGCGAAAAAGCACAGATACGCAGTATTTC.

The CDR3 nucleotides read TGTGCCAGCAGATATGACAGGGCAAGTGAAAAACTGTTTTTT. Its protein product is CASRYDRASEKLFF. V gene TRBV27 combines with J gene TRBJ1-4, with 7 positions matching TRBD1. Looked up from germline, CDR1 is MNHEY and CDR2 is SMNVEV (reference sequence). Trimming removed 6 bases from V and 7 bases from J; junction bases left unmatched: 8. This CDR3 has 14 amino acids.

The CDR3 nucleotides read TGCAGTGCTAGAGTAAGACTCTCGCAGGGTACGCAGTATTTT. This translates into CSARVRLSQGTQYF. The gene calls are TRBV20-1 and TRBJ2-3; maybe TRBD1 (5 bases). The CDR3 extends over 14 amino acids. Germline V gene sequence: CDR1 DFQATT, CDR2 SNEGSKA (reference sequence). The ends were cut back, 1 base at V and 8 bases at J, with 16 bases in the middle.